The rows below give T cell receptor beta chains drawn from one sample of a study of T cells in lung cancer brain metastases. Produced via immunoSEQ multiplex PCR; TCRdb's table is partial and in-frame only. The sample shows about 3,500 clones, 86% of them seen only once. The sample consisted of tumor tissue from the primary lung tumor. These receptors were collected from a woman aged 45-59 years with non-small cell lung cancer. CDR3s include the opening cysteine and the closing phenylalanine or tryptophan. The D gene is left open where the match is weak. The size entry is marked missing in some rows and otherwise reads once, few, many or a size class.

clone size: .
J gene: TRBJ1-4
D gene: .
V gene: TRBV5-1
CDR3 DNA: TGCGCCAGCAGCCACCTTGCGGGGACGGAAAAACTGTTTTTT
CDR3 protein: CASSHLAGTEKLFF

clone size: .
J gene: TRBJ1-2
D gene: .
V gene: TRBV10-3
CDR3 DNA: TGTGCTATCAGTGAGTTACCTACTAACTATGGTTACACCTTC
CDR3 protein: CAISELPTNYGYTF

clone size: .
J gene: TRBJ2-1
D gene: .
V gene: TRBV11-1
CDR3 DNA: TGTGCCAGCAGCTTAGGGGGCGGGTACAATGAGCAGTTCTTC
CDR3 protein: CASSLGGGYNEQFF

clone size: .
J gene: TRBJ2-5
D gene: .
V gene: TRBV18
CDR3 DNA: TGTGCCAGCTCTCTCACGGCCCTAGCTGAGACCCAGTACTTC
CDR3 protein: CASSLTALAETQYF

clone size: few
J gene: TRBJ1-4
D gene: TRBD1
V gene: TRBV19
CDR3 DNA: TGTGCCAGTAGTGCTAGGACAGGGAATGAAAAACTGTTTTTT
CDR3 protein: CASSARTGNEKLFF

clone size: .
J gene: TRBJ2-1
D gene: .
V gene: TRBV7-2
CDR3 DNA: TGTGCCAGCAGCTCTGGTGGGTGGGCGGGGGCCGGGGAGTTCTTC
CDR3 protein: CASSSGGWAGAGEFF

clone size: .
J gene: TRBJ2-7
D gene: TRBD2
V gene: TRBV28
CDR3 DNA: TGTGCCAGCAGTTTATTGGGACTAGCTCGTGGCGAGCAGTACTTC
CDR3 protein: CASSLLGLARGEQYF

clone size: .
J gene: TRBJ1-6
D gene: TRBD1
V gene: TRBV9
CDR3 DNA: TGTGCCAGCAGCGCAAGACAGGGGTTTAATTCACCCCTCCACTTT
CDR3 protein: CASSARQGFNSPLHF

clone size: .
J gene: TRBJ2-5
D gene: .
V gene: TRBV7-2
CDR3 DNA: TGTGCCAGCAGCCAGGGGACACCAGGGCCCCAAGAGACCCAGTACTTC
CDR3 protein: CASSQGTPGPQETQYF

clone size: .
J gene: TRBJ2-3
D gene: .
V gene: TRBV29-1
CDR3 DNA: TGCAGCGTTGAAGAAGGCGGTTTATTCACAGATACGCAGTATTTT
CDR3 protein: CSVEEGGLFTDTQYF

clone size: .
J gene: TRBJ2-6
D gene: .
V gene: TRBV18
CDR3 DNA: TGTGCCAGCTCACCGCCCCTACAGTTAGCTGGGGCCAACGTCCTGACTTTC
CDR3 protein: CASSPPLQLAGANVLTF

clone size: once
J gene: TRBJ2-3
D gene: .
V gene: TRBV12-5
CDR3 DNA: TGTGCTAGTGGTTTAGGGCAGGGGCCCTTTACTAGCACAGATACGCAGTATTTT
CDR3 protein: CASGLGQGPFTSTDTQYF

clone size: .
J gene: TRBJ1-5
D gene: .
V gene: TRBV19
CDR3 DNA: TGTGCCAGTAGTATCCACAGGGCTAGCAATCAGCCCCAGCATTTT
CDR3 protein: CASSIHRASNQPQHF

clone size: .
J gene: TRBJ2-7
D gene: .
V gene: TRBV7-9
CDR3 DNA: TGTGCCAGCAGCTTACAGGTAGAGCAGTACTTC
CDR3 protein: CASSLQVEQYF

clone size: .
J gene: TRBJ1-5
D gene: .
V gene: TRBV19
CDR3 DNA: TGTGCCAGTAGAGGGAGCAATCAGCCCCAGCATTTT
CDR3 protein: CASRGSNQPQHF

clone size: .
J gene: TRBJ2-3
D gene: .
V gene: TRBV4-3
CDR3 DNA: TGCGCCAGCAGCCAAGCCCGAGGGGGGACGGCTAGCACAGATACGCAGTATTTT
CDR3 protein: CASSQARGGTASTDTQYF

clone size: once
J gene: TRBJ2-1
D gene: TRBD1
V gene: TRBV18
CDR3 DNA: TGTGCCAGTTCCGAGCGGGACAGGGGGTATGAGCAGTTCTTC
CDR3 protein: CASSERDRGYEQFF

clone size: .
J gene: TRBJ2-2
D gene: .
V gene: TRBV5-4
CDR3 DNA: TGTGCCAGCAGCTTGGTTGCCGGGGAGCTGTTTTTT
CDR3 protein: CASSLVAGELFF

clone size: .
J gene: TRBJ2-6
D gene: .
V gene: TRBV6-4
CDR3 DNA: TGTGCCAGCAGTGGCGACCACTCTGGGGCCAACGTCCTGACTTTC
CDR3 protein: CASSGDHSGANVLTF

clone size: .
J gene: TRBJ2-2
D gene: .
V gene: TRBV7-3
CDR3 DNA: TGTGCCAGCAGCGGTACAGCAGGGACCGGGGAGCTGTTTTTT
CDR3 protein: CASSGTAGTGELFF

clone size: .
J gene: TRBJ1-1
D gene: .
V gene: TRBV27
CDR3 DNA: TGTGCCAGCAGCGAGAGGGGCCGGGTGGAAGCTTTCTTT
CDR3 protein: CASSERGRVEAFF

clone size: .
J gene: TRBJ1-1
D gene: .
V gene: TRBV6-5
CDR3 DNA: TGTGCCAGCAGTTATCTCGGCAGCCACACTGAAGCTTTCTTT
CDR3 protein: CASSYLGSHTEAFF

clone size: .
J gene: TRBJ2-2
D gene: .
V gene: TRBV7-2
CDR3 DNA: TGTGCCAGCAGCGGCGGTAAGGCAGGGAAGACCGGGGAGCTGTTTTTT
CDR3 protein: CASSGGKAGKTGELFF

clone size: .
J gene: TRBJ1-5
D gene: .
V gene: TRBV19
CDR3 DNA: TGTGCCAGTAGTATCGGGTGGGATTGGGTTCAGCCCCAGCATTTT
CDR3 protein: CASSIGWDWVQPQHF

clone size: .
J gene: TRBJ2-2
D gene: TRBD1
V gene: TRBV5-6
CDR3 DNA: TGTGCCAGCAGCTTTCCCCCCGGGACAGGTAACACCGGGGAGCTGTTTTTT
CDR3 protein: CASSFPPGTGNTGELFF

clone size: .
J gene: TRBJ2-7
D gene: .
V gene: TRBV6-5
CDR3 DNA: TGTGCCAGCAGTTATGATCGGCGCTACGAGCAGTACTTC
CDR3 protein: CASSYDRRYEQYF